Below, one T cell receptor beta chain is given with its context. It has no known antigen specificity. Base qualities are not recorded, but no much larger clone differs from it by a single base. The data are from a study of control samples from healthy donors and cancer patients (dated by TCRdb to 2019 to 2021). Libraries were constructed by the immunoSEQ multiplex PCR assay. Entries here come from immuneACCESS through TCRdb and include only in-frame sequences with V and J called. Some clones fail to appear in such tables; in the studies checked, an unresolved V gene covers under half of the shortfall, and the cause of the remainder is unknown. The sample yields around 250,000 clones; approximately 80% were counted once. Jointly, the top ten make up 10% to 15% of the sample. The clonotype originates from a woman aged 55-70 years with lung cancer. Sequences were obtained from PBMCs.

The nucleotide sequence reads as follows: TGTGCCAGCAGCCACCTCATGGGATCAGATACGCAGTATTTT. The translation is CASSHLMGSDTQYF. The sequence joins TRBV4-2 to TRBJ2-3; the D segment cannot be called with confidence. The germline V gene provides CDR1 LGHNA and CDR2 YNFKEQ. The V end loses 3 bases and the J end loses 4 bases, and a stretch of 11 bases separates them. The CDR3 starts with the cysteine, ends with the phenylalanine, and has 14 residues. Only CDR3 DNA remains: 42 bases, in frame from the first base.